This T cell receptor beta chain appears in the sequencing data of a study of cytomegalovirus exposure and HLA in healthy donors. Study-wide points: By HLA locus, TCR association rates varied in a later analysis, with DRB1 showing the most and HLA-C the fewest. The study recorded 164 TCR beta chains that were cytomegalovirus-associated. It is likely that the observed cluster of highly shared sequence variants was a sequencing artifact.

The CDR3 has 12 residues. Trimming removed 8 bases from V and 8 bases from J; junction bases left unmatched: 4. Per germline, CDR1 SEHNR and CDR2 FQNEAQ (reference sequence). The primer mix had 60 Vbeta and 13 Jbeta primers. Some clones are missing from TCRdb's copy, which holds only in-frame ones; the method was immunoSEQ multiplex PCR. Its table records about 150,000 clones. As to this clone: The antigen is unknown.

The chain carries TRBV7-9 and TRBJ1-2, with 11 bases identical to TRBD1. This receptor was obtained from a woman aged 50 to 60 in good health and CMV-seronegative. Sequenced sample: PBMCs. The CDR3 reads CASGQGASGYTF. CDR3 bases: TGTGCCAGCGGACAGGGGGCGAGCGGCTACACCTTC.